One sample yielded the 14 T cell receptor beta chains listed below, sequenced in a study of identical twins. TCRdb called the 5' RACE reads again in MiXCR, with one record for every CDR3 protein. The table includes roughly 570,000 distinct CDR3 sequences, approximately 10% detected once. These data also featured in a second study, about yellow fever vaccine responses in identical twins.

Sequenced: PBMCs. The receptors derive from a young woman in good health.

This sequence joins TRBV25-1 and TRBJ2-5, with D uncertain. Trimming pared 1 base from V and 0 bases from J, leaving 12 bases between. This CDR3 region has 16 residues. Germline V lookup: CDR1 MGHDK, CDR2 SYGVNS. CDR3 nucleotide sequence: TGTGCCAGCAGTGAATCCGGAACGGACCACCAAGAGACCCAGTACTTC. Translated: CASSESGTDHQETQYF.

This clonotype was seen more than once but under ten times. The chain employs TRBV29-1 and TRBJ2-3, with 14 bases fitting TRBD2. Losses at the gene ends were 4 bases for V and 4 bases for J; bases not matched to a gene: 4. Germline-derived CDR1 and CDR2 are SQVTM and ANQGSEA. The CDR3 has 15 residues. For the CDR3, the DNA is TGCAGCGTTGCCGGGACTAGCGGGAGTTCAGATACGCAGTATTTT. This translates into CSVAGTSGSSDTQYF.

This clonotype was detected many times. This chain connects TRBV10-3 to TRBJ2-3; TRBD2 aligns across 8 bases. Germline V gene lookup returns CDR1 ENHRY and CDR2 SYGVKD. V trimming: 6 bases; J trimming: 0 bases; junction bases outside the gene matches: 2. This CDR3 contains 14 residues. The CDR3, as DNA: TGTGCCATCAGACCTAGCGGGAGCACAGATACGCAGTATTTT. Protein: CAIRPSGSTDTQYF.

CDR3 protein: CASSLVGWGYEQYF. For the CDR3, the DNA is TGTGCCAGCAGCTTAGTCGGTTGGGGATACGAGCAGTACTTC. The J gene is TRBJ2-7, the V gene TRBV7-8; D gene unclear. The V end was cut by 1 base, the J end by 4 bases, with 11 bases between. The CDR3 is 14 amino acids. Germline CDR1 and CDR2: SGHVS and FQNEAQ.

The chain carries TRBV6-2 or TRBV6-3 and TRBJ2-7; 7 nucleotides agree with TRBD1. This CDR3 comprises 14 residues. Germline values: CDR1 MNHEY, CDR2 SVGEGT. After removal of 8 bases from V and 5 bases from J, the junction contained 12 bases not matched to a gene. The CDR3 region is CASGFDRVSDEQYF. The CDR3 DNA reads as TGTGCCAGCGGATTCGACAGGGTATCGGACGAGCAGTACTTC.

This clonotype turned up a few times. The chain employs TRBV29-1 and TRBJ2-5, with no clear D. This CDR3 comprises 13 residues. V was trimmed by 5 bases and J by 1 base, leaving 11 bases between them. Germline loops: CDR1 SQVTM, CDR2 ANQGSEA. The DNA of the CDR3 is TGCAGCGTTATTTATCGCTTCCAAGAGACCCAGTACTTC. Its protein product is CSVIYRFQETQYF.

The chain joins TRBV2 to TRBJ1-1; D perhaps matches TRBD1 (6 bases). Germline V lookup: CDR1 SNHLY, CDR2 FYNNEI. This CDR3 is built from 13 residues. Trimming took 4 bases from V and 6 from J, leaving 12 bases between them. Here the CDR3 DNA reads TGTGCCAGCAGTGGGGGGGGGCGATCTGAAGCTTTCTTT. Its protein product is CASSGGGRSEAFF.

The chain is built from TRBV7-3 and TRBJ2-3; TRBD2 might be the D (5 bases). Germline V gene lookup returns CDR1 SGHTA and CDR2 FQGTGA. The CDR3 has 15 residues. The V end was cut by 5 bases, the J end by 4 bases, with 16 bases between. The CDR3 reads CASSRLLDGADTQYF. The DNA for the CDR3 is TGTGCCAGCAGCAGACTTTTGGACGGGGCAGATACGCAGTATTTT.

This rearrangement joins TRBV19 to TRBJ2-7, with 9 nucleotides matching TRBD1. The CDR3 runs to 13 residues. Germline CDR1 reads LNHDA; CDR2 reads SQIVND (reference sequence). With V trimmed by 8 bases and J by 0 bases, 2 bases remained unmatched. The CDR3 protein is CASAGQGSYEQYF. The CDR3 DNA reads TGTGCCAGTGCGGGACAGGGCTCCTACGAGCAGTACTTC.

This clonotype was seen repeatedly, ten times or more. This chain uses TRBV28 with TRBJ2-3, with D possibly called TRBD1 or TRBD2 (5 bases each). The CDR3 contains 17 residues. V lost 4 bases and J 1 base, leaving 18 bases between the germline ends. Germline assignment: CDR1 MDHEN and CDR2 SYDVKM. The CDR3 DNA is TGTGCCAGCAGTTCCGTGGGCACAGTGGGGGGCACAGATACGCAGTATTTT. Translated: CASSSVGTVGGTDTQYF.

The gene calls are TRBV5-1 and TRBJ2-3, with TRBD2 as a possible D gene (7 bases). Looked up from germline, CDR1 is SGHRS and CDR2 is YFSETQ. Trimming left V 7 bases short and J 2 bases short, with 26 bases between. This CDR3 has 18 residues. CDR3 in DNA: TGCGCCAGCGCCGGGGGCCAAACTAGCGCATCTTTCACAGATACGCAGTATTTT. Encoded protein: CASAGGQTSASFTDTQYF. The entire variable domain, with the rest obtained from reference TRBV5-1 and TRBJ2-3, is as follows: KAGVTQTPRYLIKTRGQQVTLSCSPISGHRSVSWYQQTPGQGLQFLFEYFSETQRNKGNFPGRFSGRQFSNSRSEMNVSTLELGDSALYLCASAGGQTSASFTDTQYFGPGTRLTVL.

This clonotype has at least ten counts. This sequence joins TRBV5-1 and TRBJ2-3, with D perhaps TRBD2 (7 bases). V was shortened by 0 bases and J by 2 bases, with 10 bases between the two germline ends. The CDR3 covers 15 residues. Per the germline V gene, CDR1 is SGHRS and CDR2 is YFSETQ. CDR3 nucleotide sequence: TGCGCCAGCAGCTTGGCCCGGGGGGCCACAGATACGCAGTATTTT. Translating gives CASSLARGATDTQYF.

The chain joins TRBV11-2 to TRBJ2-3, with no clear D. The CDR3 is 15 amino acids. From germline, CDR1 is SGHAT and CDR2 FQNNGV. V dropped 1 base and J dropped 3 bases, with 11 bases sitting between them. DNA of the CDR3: TGTGCCAGCAGCTTAGTGGCGGTACAGACAGATACGCAGTATTTT. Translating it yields CASSLVAVQTDTQYF. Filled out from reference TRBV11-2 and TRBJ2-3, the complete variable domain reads EAGVAQSPRYKIIEKRQSVAFWCNPISGHATLYWYQQILGQGPKLLIQFQNNGVVDDSQLPKDRFSAERLKGVDSTLKIQPAKLEDSAVYLCASSLVAVQTDTQYFGPGTRLTVL.

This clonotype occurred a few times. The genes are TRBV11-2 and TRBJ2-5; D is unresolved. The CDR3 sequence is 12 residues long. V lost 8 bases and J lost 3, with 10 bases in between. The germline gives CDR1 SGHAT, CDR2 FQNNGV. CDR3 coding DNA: TGTGCCAGCTCAATCCAGGAAGAGACCCAGTACTTC. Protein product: CASSIQEETQYF.